What follows are 31 T cell receptor beta chains derived from one specimen sequenced in a study of cytomegalovirus exposure and HLA in healthy donors (dated by TCRdb to 2015 to 2018). The library was built by means of the immunoSEQ multiplex PCR assay. For the multiplex PCR, a mixture combining 60 forward primers for TCR Vbeta segments and 13 reverse primers for TCR Jbeta segments was used. The table was pulled from immuneACCESS by TCRdb, which kept in-frame rearrangements only. Such tables lose some clones; where checked, under half of the loss comes from unresolved V genes, and the rest has no known cause. This sample comprises more than 150,000 clones, around 76% of them detected only once. Jointly, the top ten make up over 1.5% of the sample. The sample taken for sequencing was PBMCs. The receptor set was obtained from a man aged 40-50 years in good health and CMV-seronegative.

This clone was detected once. This chain uses TRBV5-8 with TRBJ2-5, with D possibly being TRBD2 (5 bases). CDR1 and CDR2 from the germline V gene are SGHTS and YDEGEE. This CDR3 has 13 amino acids. Trimming took 0 bases from V and 5 from J, leaving 8 bases between them. For the CDR3, the DNA is TGTGCCAGCAGCTTGGCCGGGGTTGAGACCCAGTACTTC. This gives the protein CASSLAGVETQYF.

This clone was recorded a few times. The V and J genes are TRBV7-6 and TRBJ2-1; no clear D. The length of the CDR3 is 17 residues. With 3 bases removed from V and 0 bases from J, the gap between germline ends came to 15 bases. CDR1 is SGHVS, CDR2 FNYEAQ, per germline. The CDR3 is CASSLGAPSSSYNEQFF. CDR3 DNA: TGTGCCAGCAGCTTGGGCGCACCCAGCTCCTCCTACAATGAGCAGTTCTTC.

V gene TRBV14 combines with J gene TRBJ2-7; D unresolved. Germline CDR1 is SGHDN and CDR2 is FVKESK. The CDR3 contains 13 residues. Trimming shortened V by 1 base and J by 0 bases, and 4 bases separated the two germline ends. The CDR3 here is CASSQVASYEQYF. CDR3 DNA: TGTGCCAGCAGCCAAGTGGCCTCCTACGAGCAGTACTTC. Supplemented by reference TRBV14 and TRBJ2-7, the full variable domain reads EAGVTQFPSHSVIEKGQTVTLRCDPISGHDNLYWYRRVMGKEIKFLLHFVKESKQDESGMPNNRFLAERTGGTYSTLKVQPAELEDSGVYFCASSQVASYEQYFGPGTRLTVT.

The chain couples TRBV6-5 to TRBJ2-7; 8 bases map to TRBD1. There are 13 residues in the CDR3. V lost 7 bases to trimming and J lost 7 bases; unmatched junction nucleotides: 9. Germline CDR1 reads MNHEY; CDR2 reads SVGAGI. In DNA, the CDR3 is TGTGCCAGCAAACTTCAGGGGGCTGTGGAGCAGTACTTC. It codes for CASKLQGAVEQYF.

This clone was picked up a small number of times. The rearrangement joins TRBV6-6 to TRBJ1-5; TRBD1 matches at 8 bases. The CDR3 contains 14 residues. The junction had 7 bases not matched to a gene; V was cut back by 6 bases and J by 6 bases. Germline CDR1 MNHNY, CDR2 SVGAGI (reference sequence). CDR3 loop: CASRVDRDTQPQHF. CDR3 coding DNA: TGTGCCAGCAGGGTGGACAGGGATACTCAGCCCCAGCATTTT.

J is TRBJ2-5 and V is TRBV28; 8 positions agree with TRBD2. The CDR3 extends over 14 amino acids. CDR1 and CDR2 from the germline V gene are MDHEN and SYDVKM. Unmatched junction bases numbered 2, after V lost 2 bases and J lost 3 bases. The CDR3 loop reads CASSLISGEETQYF. CDR3 in DNA: TGTGCCAGCAGTTTAATTAGCGGGGAAGAGACCCAGTACTTC.

V and J are TRBV7-6 and TRBJ1-1; D possibly corresponds to TRBD1 (5 bases). Germline CDR1 SGHVS, CDR2 FNYEAQ. Trimming removed 3 bases at V and 1 base at J, with 9 bases between. The CDR3 sequence is 14 residues long. As DNA, the CDR3 is TGTGCCAGCAGCTTTTTAGGGGAGAACACTGAAGCTTTCTTT. Translating gives CASSFLGENTEAFF.

This clone has just one count. This chain links TRBV21-1 with TRBJ2-5; the table calls TRBD1, which could not be checked here. TRBV21-1 is described as a pseudogene. This CDR3 spans 17 amino acids. CDR3 loop: CASSNPWRQGRSETQYF. Here the CDR3 DNA reads TGTGCCAGCAGCAATCCCTGGAGGCAGGGGCGATCGGAGACCCAGTACTTC.

V usage is TRBV28 and J usage is TRBJ2-1; the match to TRBD2 covers 8 bases. This CDR3 has 16 residues. With 6 bases clipped from V and 1 base from J, the junction kept 8 bases outside the gene matches. Germline values: CDR1 MDHEN, CDR2 SYDVKM. For the CDR3, the DNA is TGTGCCAGCAGCAAAGGCGGCGGGGGGTCCTACAATGAGCAGTTCTTC. It translates to CASSKGGGGSYNEQFF.

The CDR3 protein is CATSPTVHTEAFF. The CDR3 region has the DNA TGTGCCACCTCGCCGACAGTCCACACTGAAGCTTTCTTT. This chain connects TRBV28 to TRBJ1-1, with D maybe TRBD1 (5 bases). Per the germline V gene, CDR1 is MDHEN and CDR2 is SYDVKM. CDR3 length: 13 amino acids. V shed 10 bases and J shed 3 bases, with 15 bases lying between them.

This chain uses TRBV23-1 with TRBJ2-5, with 7 bases aligning to TRBD2. TRBV23-1 is designated an ORF whose function remains uncertain. After removal of 0 bases from V and 5 bases from J, the junction contained 3 bases not matched to a gene. This CDR3 contains 14 residues. This CDR3 is CASSQSIGGETQYF. In DNA, the CDR3 is TGCGCCAGCAGTCAATCGATCGGGGGGGAGACCCAGTACTTC.

The chain employs TRBV19 and TRBJ2-3; TRBD2 matches at 12 bases. V trimming: 2 bases; J trimming: 5 bases; junction bases outside the gene matches: 11. Germline-derived CDR1 and CDR2 are LNHDA and SQIVND (reference sequence). There are 18 residues in the CDR3. CDR3 residues: CASSIWLAGGPVGDTQYF. The CDR3 nucleotides read TGTGCCAGTAGTATATGGCTAGCGGGAGGGCCAGTAGGAGATACGCAGTATTTT.

The rearrangement uses TRBV6-5 and TRBJ2-7, with D possibly matching TRBD1 (6 bases). Germline values: CDR1 MNHEY, CDR2 SVGAGI. Trimming removed 4 bases at V and 2 bases at J, with 12 bases between. The CDR3 length is 14 residues. The CDR3 region has the DNA TGTGCCAGCAGTTTTTGGGACACAACCTACGAGCAGTACTTC. It translates to CASSFWDTTYEQYF.

The chain employs TRBV9 and TRBJ1-5; possibly TRBD1 for D (5 bases). The germline V and J ends were trimmed by 4 bases and 1 base, with 12 bases remaining between them. Looked up from germline, CDR1 is SGDLS and CDR2 is YYNGEE. The CDR3 runs to 15 residues. CDR3 residues: CASSTSTGSNQPQHF. The CDR3 DNA reads as TGTGCCAGCAGCACTTCTACAGGAAGCAATCAGCCCCAGCATTTT.

The chain employs TRBV11-3 and TRBJ1-1; TRBD1 matches at 10 bases. In germline, CDR1 is SGHNT, CDR2 YENEEA. The CDR3 loop spans 20 amino acids. V lost 5 bases and J lost 6; bases outside the gene matches: 24. This chain's CDR3 is CASSVRSQGRDRGKRAEAFF. The DNA for the CDR3 is TGTGCCAGCAGCGTGCGGTCGCAGGGCCGGGACAGGGGAAAAAGGGCTGAAGCTTTCTTT.

The chain uses TRBV11-2 and TRBJ1-2; the match to TRBD1 covers 10 bases. Germline lookup yields CDR1 SGHAT and CDR2 FQNNGV. V gave up 1 base and J gave up 6 bases; unmatched junction bases: 5. The CDR3 is made up of 15 amino acids. The DNA of the CDR3 is TGTGCCAGCAGCTTAGTGACGACAGGGGGCGATGGCTACACCTTC. Amino acids: CASSLVTTGGDGYTF. Full variable domain (remainder filled in from reference TRBV11-2 and TRBJ1-2): EAGVAQSPRYKIIEKRQSVAFWCNPISGHATLYWYQQILGQGPKLLIQFQNNGVVDDSQLPKDRFSAERLKGVDSTLKIQPAKLEDSAVYLCASSLVTTGGDGYTFGSGTRLTVV.

V is TRBV4-1 and J is TRBJ1-2; 8 bases are a match to TRBD1. In germline, CDR1 is MGHRA, CDR2 YSYEKL. The CDR3 contains 15 residues. V trimming: 4 bases; J trimming: 2 bases; junction bases outside the gene matches: 6. The CDR3 region has the DNA TGCGCCAGCAGCCCCGACCGGACAGGGAACTATGGCTACACCTTC. It translates to CASSPDRTGNYGYTF.

This chain uses TRBV9 with TRBJ2-7, with 10 bases lining up with TRBD2. The germline V gene has CDR1 SGDLS and CDR2 YYNGEE. This CDR3 comprises 15 residues. V lost 4 bases and J lost 3; bases outside the gene matches: 7. The CDR3 reads CASSFAAGGSYEQYF. The CDR3 DNA reads TGTGCCAGCAGCTTTGCAGCGGGGGGGAGCTACGAGCAGTACTTC.

V usage is TRBV15 and J usage is TRBJ2-7; D might be TRBD1 (6 bases). Germline V gene data show CDR1 as LNHNV and CDR2 as YYDKDF (reference sequence). The CDR3 totals 14 residues. Trimming took 0 bases from V and 7 from J, leaving 13 bases between them. The CDR3 reads CATSRDPQRGEQYF. CDR3 nucleotide sequence: TGTGCCACCAGCAGAGACCCCCAAAGGGGGGAGCAGTACTTC.

V usage is TRBV9 and J usage is TRBJ2-1, with 12 bases identical to TRBD2. This CDR3 is built from 15 residues. The J segment lost 9 bases and the V segment lost 3 bases, leaving 7 bases of the junction unmatched. Germline assignment: CDR1 SGDLS and CDR2 YYNGEE. In DNA form, the CDR3 reads TGTGCCAGCAGCGCGGAACTAGCGGGAGGTTCTGAGCAGTTCTTC. It is translated as CASSAELAGGSEQFF.

The chain is built from TRBV14 and TRBJ1-1; D is perhaps TRBD1 (6 bases). The CDR3 contains 13 residues. Germline V lookup: CDR1 SGHDN, CDR2 FVKESK. Trimming took 4 bases from V and 10 from J, leaving 16 bases between them. Here the CDR3 DNA reads TGTGCCAGCAGCCTTGGCAACAGGGTAGGAGCTTTCTTT. This translates into CASSLGNRVGAFF.

CDR3 protein: CASSYSTSGRIHEQYF. DNA for the CDR3: TGTGCCAGCAGTTACTCAACTAGCGGGAGGATCCACGAGCAGTACTTC. The gene calls are TRBV6-5 and TRBJ2-7; 12 bases are shared with TRBD2. With 0 bases clipped from V and 5 bases from J, the junction kept 5 bases outside the gene matches. The CDR3 is made up of 16 amino acids. Germline-derived CDR1 and CDR2 are MNHEY and SVGAGI.

The chain employs TRBV5-4 and TRBJ1-1; D may be TRBD1 (5 bases). Germline values: CDR1 SGHNT, CDR2 YYREEE (reference sequence). The V end lost 0 bases, the J end lost 5 bases, and 14 bases lay between the germline ends. This CDR3 is built from 15 residues. Here the CDR3 DNA reads TGTGCCAGCAGCTTGGGCCCCCCGGGGGAAACTGAAGCTTTCTTT. Residues: CASSLGPPGETEAFF.

V usage is TRBV5-8 and J usage is TRBJ2-1; tentatively, D is TRBD2 (5 bases). Germline V CDR1 and CDR2: SGHTS, YDEGEE. Trimming left V 0 bases short and J 9 bases short, with 10 bases between. The CDR3 has 13 residues. The CDR3 DNA follows: TGTGCCAGCAGCTTGGTCCTCCGGGGTGAGCAGTTCTTC. This codes for CASSLVLRGEQFF.

This chain links TRBV5-1 with TRBJ2-3; D is possibly TRBD2 (5 bases). V was cut by 9 bases and J by 0 bases, with 11 bases left in between. Germline V gene data show CDR1 as SGHRS and CDR2 as YFSETQ. This CDR3 spans 13 amino acids. The CDR3 nucleotides are TGCGCCACTGGTTGGACTAGCACAGATACGCAGTATTTT. Translating gives CATGWTSTDTQYF.

The chain joins TRBV7-2 to TRBJ2-4, with no clear D. This CDR3 comprises 17 residues. Trimming took off 5 bases at V and 4 bases at J, with 21 bases between the two ends. Germline V gene data show CDR1 as SGHTA and CDR2 as FQGNSA. DNA of the CDR3: TGTGCCAGCAGCCCCACTCATGGTTCGGGTTCTAAAAACATTCAGTACTTC. Encoded protein: CASSPTHGSGSKNIQYF.

The CDR3 sequence: CASTPRSGSENEQFF. Written as DNA, the CDR3 is TGTGCCAGCACCCCCCGGAGCGGGAGTGAGAATGAGCAGTTCTTC. The V gene is TRBV7-8, the J gene TRBJ2-1; 8 positions agree with TRBD2. Germline CDR1 is SGHVS and CDR2 is FQNEAQ. CDR3 size: 15 residues. V was clipped by 7 bases and J by 7 bases; unmatched bases: 12.

The CDR3 bases are TGTGCCAGCAGCTTTATTTTCGGGGCGGGAGAGCAGTACTTC. Residues: CASSFIFGAGEQYF. This sequence joins TRBV11-3 and TRBJ2-7; the D gene is possibly TRBD2 (6 bases). V was pared by 3 bases and J by 7 bases, with 16 bases between. Germline V gene lookup returns CDR1 SGHNT and CDR2 YENEEA. The CDR3 is 14 residues long.

This rearrangement joins TRBV6-5 to TRBJ1-2; TRBD1 matches 8 bases. Germline assignment: CDR1 MNHEY and CDR2 SVGAGI. The CDR3 is 13 amino acids. J gave up 4 bases and V 6 bases, and 4 bases lay outside the gene matches. Written as DNA, the CDR3 is TGTGCCAGCAGCCAGGACAGGGTCTATGGCTACACCTTC. Its translation is CASSQDRVYGYTF.

The chain employs TRBV29-1 and TRBJ2-1, with 9 bases lining up with TRBD1. J gave up 8 bases and V 7 bases, and 12 bases lay outside the gene matches. The CDR3 consists of 14 residues. Germline CDR1 and CDR2: SQVTM and ANQGSEA. This CDR3 is CSGGWGQGVDEQFF. The CDR3 region has the DNA TGCAGCGGCGGATGGGGACAGGGTGTCGATGAGCAGTTCTTC.

This clone was seen a single time. The chain couples TRBV23-1 to TRBJ1-1; possible D gene TRBD1, 6 bases. TRBV23-1 qualifies as an ORF whose function is uncertain. V was cut by 2 bases and J by 1 base, with 11 bases left in between. The CDR3 has 15 residues. Here the CDR3 reads CASSQPNRANTEAFF. CDR3 sequence (DNA): TGCGCCAGCAGTCAACCGAACAGGGCGAACACTGAAGCTTTCTTT.